These T cell receptor beta chains were read from a single sample in a study of cytomegalovirus exposure and HLA in healthy donors. Produced via immunoSEQ multiplex PCR; TCRdb's table is partial and in-frame only. The data contain around 150,000 clones, 75% to 80% of them singletons. The sequencing sample was made of PBMCs. The receptors here all came from a woman between 45 and 60 years old in good health and CMV-seropositive. Each CDR3 is given with its conserved first and last residue. The D gene is left open where the match is weak. Clone size is not always given. Where it is, it says once, few, many or a class for expanded clones.

>-|TRBD2|TRBJ2-5|TRBV27
TGTGCCAGCAGTAGCCTAGCGGGGGGCTACCAAGAGACCCAGTACTTC
CASSSLAGGYQETQYF
>-|-|TRBJ2-5|TRBV15
TGTGCCACCAGCAGAGACAGCCAAGAGACCCAGTACTTC
CATSRDSQETQYF
>-|-|TRBJ1-1|TRBV7-2
TGTGCCAGCAGCTTAAACTTTCGGGTGAACACTGAAGCTTTCTTT
CASSLNFRVNTEAFF
>-|-|TRBJ1-6|TRBV2
TGTGCCAGCAGTGAAGATTACCCAACGGGTTCACCCCTCCACTTT
CASSEDYPTGSPLHF
>-|TRBD1|TRBJ2-1|TRBV10-3
TGTGCCATCAGGGGACAGGGCTCTAGTATTTACAATGAGCAGTTCTTC
CAIRGQGSSIYNEQFF
>-|-|TRBJ2-2|TRBV27
TGTGCCAGCAGTCATTCGAACACCGGGGAGCTGTTTTTT
CASSHSNTGELFF
>-|TRBD1|TRBJ2-7|TRBV6-5
TGTGCCAGCAGGGGCGGACAGGGGGGCCCCTACGAGCAGTACTTC
CASRGGQGGPYEQYF
>-|-|TRBJ2-7|TRBV6-1
TGTGCCAGCCCAGGGGGGTCCCACGAGCAGTACTTC
CASPGGSHEQYF
>-|TRBD1|TRBJ1-2|TRBV7-9
TGTGCCAGCAGCTTTTCGACAGGGGGATACGACTATGCCTTC
CASSFSTGGYDYAF
>-|-|TRBJ1-4|TRBV5-6
TGTGCCAGCAGCGCGTCAAGGAGTGGGAATGAAAAACTGTTTTTT
CASSASRSGNEKLFF
>-|-|TRBJ1-5|TRBV5-4
TGTGCCAGCAGCTTCCCGGATCAGCCCCAGCATTTT
CASSFPDQPQHF
>-|TRBD1|TRBJ2-7|TRBV7-8
TGTGCCAGCAGCCCCGGGACAGTCTGGGACGAGCAGTACTTC
CASSPGTVWDEQYF
>once|-|TRBJ2-3|TRBV2
TGTGCCAGCAGTGCCCCGGGAGTAGGGACAGATACGCAGTATTTT
CASSAPGVGTDTQYF
>-|-|TRBJ2-5|TRBV7-9
TGTGCCAGCAGCTCTACGGAGACCCAGTACTTC
CASSSTETQYF